A single sample gave rise to the 26 T cell receptor beta chains below, sequenced in a study of blood T cell repertoires in COVID-19 (dated by TCRdb to the early 2020s). Library generation was performed with the immunoSEQ multiplex PCR assay. TCRdb holds this immuneACCESS table with in-frame rearrangements only. Some clones are missing; in checked studies, unresolved V genes explain under half, and the rest has no known cause. For this sample there are some 270,000 clones; about nine tenths appear just once. The leading ten clones occupy about 1.7% of the sample. What was sequenced was PBMCs or T cells enriched from blood (not recorded which). Every receptor here comes from a woman in her 40s who had recovered from COVID-19.

This CDR3 reads CASSVLTADTQYF. For the CDR3, the DNA is TGTGCCAGCAGCGTGCTCACGGCAGATACGCAGTATTTT. This chain uses TRBV9 with TRBJ2-3; D gene ambiguous. The germline CDR1 and CDR2 sequences are SGDLS and YYNGEE. This CDR3 spans 13 amino acids. V shed 2 bases and J shed 4 bases, with 8 bases lying between them.

This chain connects TRBV5-1 to TRBJ2-2; D not resolved. The CDR3 covers 13 residues. The germline CDR1 and CDR2 sequences are SGHRS and YFSETQ. Deletions cut 4 bases from V and 3 bases from J, with 7 bases between. The CDR3 loop reads CASSVPDTGELFF. The CDR3, as DNA: TGCGCCAGCAGCGTCCCGGACACCGGGGAGCTGTTTTTT.

The chain uses TRBV7-6 and TRBJ2-1, with 12 bases lining up with TRBD2. This CDR3 has 15 residues. Germline V gene lookup returns CDR1 SGHVS and CDR2 FNYEAQ. With V trimmed by 3 bases and J by 6 bases, 3 bases remained unmatched. CDR3 nucleotides: TGTGCCAGCAGCTTGCTAGCGGGGGGGACCAATGAGCAGTTCTTC. Encoded protein: CASSLLAGGTNEQFF.

The chain is built from TRBV2 and TRBJ1-6, with 8 bases lining up with TRBD1. Germline V gives CDR1 SNHLY, CDR2 FYNNEI. The ends lost 5 bases at V and 0 bases at J; junction bases unmatched: 3. CDR3 length equals 16 residues. CDR3 sequence: CASSNRGSSYNSPLHF. In DNA, the CDR3 is TGTGCCAGCAGTAACAGGGGGAGCTCCTATAATTCACCCCTCCACTTT.

The V and J genes are TRBV3-1 (or the pseudogene TRBV3-2) and TRBJ2-1; 10 nucleotides agree with TRBD2. The V gene end was trimmed by 2 bases and the J gene end by 9 bases; junction bases not matched to a gene: 16. The germline V gene has CDR1 LGHDT and CDR2 YNNKEL (reference sequence). This CDR3 comprises 18 residues. The CDR3 region has the DNA TGTGCCAGCAGCCAACCTAGCGGGGGCCGCTATACAACGGGTGAGCAGTTCTTC. This sequence encodes CASSQPSGGRYTTGEQFF.

V is TRBV4-1 and J is TRBJ1-2; D may be TRBD1 (5 bases). Germline V lookup: CDR1 MGHRA, CDR2 YSYEKL. The CDR3 extends over 17 amino acids. The germline V and J ends were trimmed by 0 bases and 4 bases, with 18 bases remaining between them. CDR3: CASSQEGVRGGSYGYTF. CDR3 DNA sequence: TGCGCCAGCAGCCAAGAAGGCGTGAGGGGCGGGAGCTATGGCTACACCTTC.

The genes are TRBV24-1 and TRBJ2-1, with D possibly being TRBD2 (6 bases). V was pared by 12 bases and J by 9 bases, with 17 bases between. The CDR3 is 12 amino acids. Germline CDR1 is KGHDR and CDR2 is SFDVKD. The CDR3 protein is CAAGTYFTEQFF. The CDR3 DNA sequence: TGTGCCGCCGGGACTTACTTCACTGAGCAGTTCTTC.

The V call is TRBV4-2, the J call TRBJ2-2; D ambiguous. The CDR3 length is 15 residues. The germline V and J ends were trimmed by 3 bases and 4 bases, with 12 bases remaining between them. CDR1 and CDR2 (germline): LGHNA, YNFKEQ. The CDR3 DNA reads TGTGCCAGCAGCCATTCAAACCGAGCCACCGGGGAGCTGTTTTTT. Translation: CASSHSNRATGELFF.

The chain links TRBV5-8 to TRBJ2-1; 8 bases are shared with TRBD2. The CDR3 has 16 residues. V trimming: 7 bases; J trimming: 4 bases; junction bases outside the gene matches: 13. Germline V gene sequence: CDR1 SGHTS, CDR2 YDEGEE. The CDR3 here is CASHSGAGASYNEQFF. DNA of the CDR3: TGTGCCAGCCATTCCGGAGCGGGAGCTTCTTACAATGAGCAGTTCTTC. Based on the CDR3 plus reference TRBV5-8 and TRBJ2-1, the full variable domain is EAGVTQSPTHLIKTRGQQATLRCSPISGHTSVYWYQQALGLGLQFLLWYDEGEERNRGNFPPRFSGRQFPNYSSELNVNALELEDSALYLCASHSGAGASYNEQFFGPGTRLTVL.

V and J are TRBV5-1 and TRBJ2-1; the D gene is possibly TRBD1 (6 bases). The germline V gene has CDR1 SGHRS and CDR2 YFSETQ. V gave up 1 base and J gave up 3 bases, with 8 bases separating them. This CDR3 has 14 amino acids. The CDR3 loop is CASSLRQVYNEQFF. The DNA of the CDR3 is TGCGCCAGCAGCTTGAGACAGGTCTACAATGAGCAGTTCTTC. The full variable domain, with the rest looked up from reference TRBV5-1 and TRBJ2-1, is KAGVTQTPRYLIKTRGQQVTLSCSPISGHRSVSWYQQTPGQGLQFLFEYFSETQRNKGNFPGRFSGRQFSNSRSEMNVSTLELGDSALYLCASSLRQVYNEQFFGPGTRLTVL.

CDR3 DNA: TGTGCCAGCAGTTACTCGGAGGGGAAATGGGTAGCTTTCTTT. Its translation: CASSYSEGKWVAFF. The V gene is TRBV6-5, the J gene TRBJ1-1; a possible D gene is TRBD1 (5 bases). This CDR3 spans 14 amino acids. CDR1 is MNHEY, CDR2 SVGAGI, per germline. Deletions cut 0 bases from V and 10 bases from J, with 15 bases between.

V and J are TRBV11-3 and TRBJ2-2; D is possibly TRBD1 (6 bases). Germline assignment: CDR1 SGHNT and CDR2 YENEEA. Between the trimmed V and J ends, which lost 0 bases and 1 base, there was a span of 6 bases. The CDR3 has 15 amino acids. CDR3 loop: CASSLEQGNTGELFF. CDR3 bases: TGTGCCAGCAGCTTAGAACAGGGGAACACCGGGGAGCTGTTTTTT.

The CDR3 nucleotides read TGTGCCAGCAGTTACTCGACCCAGGGAAACACTGAAGCTTTCTTT. Protein product: CASSYSTQGNTEAFF. V and J are TRBV6-5 and TRBJ1-1, with a weak D call TRBD1 (5 bases). This CDR3 region has 15 residues. Trimming pared 0 bases from V and 2 bases from J, leaving 10 bases between. Germline CDR1 reads MNHEY; CDR2 reads SVGAGI.

The chain couples TRBV25-1 to TRBJ1-2, with 10 bases aligning to TRBD1. The CDR3 totals 15 residues. The germline V gene has CDR1 MGHDK and CDR2 SYGVNS. Unmatched junction bases numbered 6, after V lost 3 bases and J lost 5 bases. Here the CDR3 reads CASSETTGGGYGYTF. The CDR3 DNA sequence: TGTGCCAGCAGTGAGACGACAGGGGGCGGTTATGGCTACACCTTC.

The V gene is TRBV5-5, the J gene TRBJ1-5; no clear D gene. V lost 4 bases, J lost 7 bases, and 12 bases lay in between. Germline CDR1 reads SGHKS; CDR2 reads YYEKEE (reference sequence). The CDR3 contains 13 residues. CDR3 bases: TGTGCCAGCAGCGACGCGGGCCTCCAGCCCCAGCATTTT. It yields the protein CASSDAGLQPQHF.

This clone has just one count. The CDR3 region is CASRLGLNGYTF. The DNA of the CDR3 is TGTGCCAGCAGGCTGGGACTGAATGGCTACACCTTC. This chain joins TRBV25-1 and TRBJ1-2; maybe TRBD1 (5 bases). CDR1 is MGHDK, CDR2 SYGVNS, per germline. The CDR3 totals 12 residues. Trimming pared 6 bases from V and 6 bases from J, leaving 11 bases between.

The chain uses TRBV29-1 and TRBJ1-2; 10 bases match TRBD1. Germline values: CDR1 SQVTM, CDR2 ANQGSEA. This CDR3 region has 9 residues. CDR3 protein: CSEGQGGTF. In DNA form, the CDR3 reads TGCAGTGAAGGACAGGGGGGGACCTTC. The full variable domain, rest sourced from reference TRBV29-1 and TRBJ1-2, is SAVISQKPSRDICQRGTSLTIQCQVDSQVTMMFWYRQQPGQSLTLIATANQGSEATYESGFVIDKFPISRPNLTFSTLTVSNMSPEDSSIYLCSEGQGGTFGSGTRLTVV.

This chain connects TRBV5-1 to TRBJ2-3; D gene uncertain. Per the germline V gene, CDR1 is SGHRS and CDR2 is YFSETQ. The CDR3 runs 15 residues. The ends were cut back, 0 bases at V and 0 bases at J, with 8 bases in the middle. CDR3 amino acids: CASSLVGLSTDTQYF. The CDR3 DNA is TGCGCCAGCAGCTTGGTTGGCTTGAGCACAGATACGCAGTATTTT. Looking up the rest from reference TRBV5-1 and TRBJ2-3 gives the full variable domain: KAGVTQTPRYLIKTRGQQVTLSCSPISGHRSVSWYQQTPGQGLQFLFEYFSETQRNKGNFPGRFSGRQFSNSRSEMNVSTLELGDSALYLCASSLVGLSTDTQYFGPGTRLTVL.

This chain links TRBV27 with TRBJ2-1; 9 bases line up with TRBD2. CDR1 is MNHEY and CDR2 is SMNVEV in the germline V gene (reference sequence). The CDR3 sequence is 16 residues long. J gave up 0 bases and V 5 bases, and 5 bases lay outside the gene matches. The CDR3 coding sequence is TGTGCCAGCAGTCCTAGCGGGGTACGCTCCTACAATGAGCAGTTCTTC. Translating gives CASSPSGVRSYNEQFF.

The chain uses TRBV11-3 and TRBJ2-7; D might be TRBD2 (6 bases). This CDR3 has 14 amino acids. Germline V lookup: CDR1 SGHNT, CDR2 YENEEA. The V and J ends lost 3 bases and 0 bases respectively, with 9 bases between them. This CDR3 reads CASSFGGDSYEQYF. DNA for the CDR3: TGTGCCAGCAGCTTCGGAGGGGACTCCTACGAGCAGTACTTC.

V gene TRBV9 combines with J gene TRBJ2-5; D unresolved. Germline V gene sequence: CDR1 SGDLS, CDR2 YYNGEE. V was shortened by 2 bases and J by 5 bases, with 10 bases between the two germline ends. This CDR3 contains 13 residues. CDR3 residues: CASSVGRAETQYF. The CDR3 DNA is TGTGCCAGCAGCGTTGGCAGAGCGGAGACCCAGTACTTC.

This chain uses TRBV9 with TRBJ1-6; D gene ambiguous. Between the trimmed V and J ends, which lost 3 bases and 7 bases, there was a span of 11 bases. This CDR3 has 14 residues. CDR1 and CDR2 (germline): SGDLS, YYNGEE. The CDR3 DNA follows: TGTGCCAGCAGCGAGAGGGCCCAGAATTCACCCCTCCACTTT. Protein product: CASSERAQNSPLHF.

This clone was counted once. The rearrangement uses TRBV27 and TRBJ1-5; perhaps TRBD1 as D (6 bases). The V end lost 8 bases, the J end lost 3 bases, and 17 bases lay between the germline ends. The CDR3 sequence is 15 residues long. Germline CDR1 is MNHEY and CDR2 is SMNVEV (reference sequence). CDR3 amino acids: CASRPGQIYNQPQHF. CDR3 nucleotide sequence: TGTGCCAGCCGTCCGGGACAAATTTACAATCAGCCCCAGCATTTT.

This chain links TRBV19 with TRBJ1-1; D call uncertain. CDR1 is LNHDA, CDR2 SQIVND, per germline (reference sequence). V was shortened by 5 bases and J by 1 base, with 14 bases between the two germline ends. CDR3 length equals 15 residues. The CDR3 region has the DNA TGTGCCAGTAGTCGTTCTGGCAATGGGAACACTGAAGCTTTCTTT. Its protein is CASSRSGNGNTEAFF.

The rearrangement uses TRBV9 and TRBJ1-1; D is unclear. The V end lost 4 bases, the J end lost 3 bases, and 16 bases lay between the germline ends. The CDR3 loop spans 15 amino acids. Germline-derived CDR1 and CDR2 are SGDLS and YYNGEE. The CDR3 protein is CASSPQVSLHTEAFF. The CDR3 DNA reads as TGTGCCAGCAGCCCACAAGTCTCCCTTCACACTGAAGCTTTCTTT.

The rearrangement links TRBV4-2 to TRBJ2-1; 8 positions agree with TRBD1. Germline CDR1 and CDR2: LGHNA and YNFKEQ. CDR3 size: 15 residues. The ends lost 4 bases at V and 6 bases at J; junction bases unmatched: 8. CDR3 sequence reads: CASSPRGGTGNEQFF. The CDR3 DNA follows: TGTGCCAGCAGCCCTCGGGGCGGGACAGGCAATGAGCAGTTCTTC.